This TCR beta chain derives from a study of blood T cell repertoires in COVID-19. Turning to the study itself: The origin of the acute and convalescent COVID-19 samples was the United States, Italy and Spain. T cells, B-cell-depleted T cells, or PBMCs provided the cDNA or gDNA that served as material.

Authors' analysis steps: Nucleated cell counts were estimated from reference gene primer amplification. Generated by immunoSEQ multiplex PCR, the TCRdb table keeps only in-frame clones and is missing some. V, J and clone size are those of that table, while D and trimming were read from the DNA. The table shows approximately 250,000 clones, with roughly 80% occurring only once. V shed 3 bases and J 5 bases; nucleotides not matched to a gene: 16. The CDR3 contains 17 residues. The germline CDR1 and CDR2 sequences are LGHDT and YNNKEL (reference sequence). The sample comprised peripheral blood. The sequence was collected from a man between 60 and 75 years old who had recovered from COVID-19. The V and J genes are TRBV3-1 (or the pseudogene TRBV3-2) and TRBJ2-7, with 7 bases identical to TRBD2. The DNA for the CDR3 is TGTGCCAGCAGCCACCCTCCCTTGGGCGGGAGATCCAACGAGCAGTACTTC. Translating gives CASSHPPLGGRSNEQYF.